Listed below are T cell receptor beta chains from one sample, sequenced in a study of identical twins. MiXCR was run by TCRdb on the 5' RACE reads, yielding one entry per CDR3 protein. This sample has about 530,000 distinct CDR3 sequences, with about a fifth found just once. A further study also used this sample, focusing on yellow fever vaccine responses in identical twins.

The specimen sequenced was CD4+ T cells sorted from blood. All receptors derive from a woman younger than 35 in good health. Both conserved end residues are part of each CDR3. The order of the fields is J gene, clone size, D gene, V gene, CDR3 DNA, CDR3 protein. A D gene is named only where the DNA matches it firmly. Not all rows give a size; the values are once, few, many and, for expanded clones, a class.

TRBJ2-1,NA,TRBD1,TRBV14,TGTGCCAGCAGCCCGATAGATGGGACAGTAAACAATGAGCAGTTCTTC,CASSPIDGTVNNEQFF
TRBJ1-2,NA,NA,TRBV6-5,TGTGCCAGCAGTTACTCGCCAGGCTCCTATGGCTACACCTTC,CASSYSPGSYGYTF
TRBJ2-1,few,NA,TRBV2,TGTGCCAGCAGTGAGCAGGGGTGGGATGAGCAGTTCTTC,CASSEQGWDEQFF
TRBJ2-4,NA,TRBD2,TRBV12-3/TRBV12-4,TGTGCCAGCAGTTTTCGGGACTACCAAAACATTCAGTACTTC,CASSFRDYQNIQYF
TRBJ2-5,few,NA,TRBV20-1,TGCAGTGCTACCTATAGAGAGACCCAGTACTTC,CSATYRETQYF
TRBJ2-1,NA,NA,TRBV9,TGTGCCAGCAGCGTATTTGACGAGGCTGGGGGGCAGTTCTTC,CASSVFDEAGGQFF
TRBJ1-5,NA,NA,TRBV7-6,TGTGCCAGCAGCTTAAACGCGGGGTGGGAGGAACAGCCCCAGCATTTT,CASSLNAGWEEQPQHF
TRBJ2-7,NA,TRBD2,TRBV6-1,TGTGCCAGCAGGGGCTCTAGCGGCAACTACGAGCAGTACTTC,CASRGSSGNYEQYF
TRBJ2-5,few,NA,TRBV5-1,TGCGCCAGCAGCAGGGGAGTAGCGCAACAAGAGACCCAGTACTTC,CASSRGVAQQETQYF
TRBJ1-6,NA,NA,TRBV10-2,TGCGCCAGCAGTGAGGCTGGGGGACATAATTCACCCCTCCACTTT,CASSEAGGHNSPLHF
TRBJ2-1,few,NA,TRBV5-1,TGCGCCAGCTGTCCCGGGGGGCAATTCAATGAGCAGTTCTTC,CASCPGGQFNEQFF
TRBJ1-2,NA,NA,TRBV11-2,TGTGCCAGCAGCTTAGCTCTGGACAGTTTCTATGGCTACACCTTC,CASSLALDSFYGYTF
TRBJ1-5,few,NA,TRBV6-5,TGTGCCAGCAGTTATTTCCCCGATCAGCCCCAGCATTTT,CASSYFPDQPQHF
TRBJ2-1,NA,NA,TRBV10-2,TGCGCCACAAAGTTAGGGGGTAGCAATGAGCAGTTCTTC,CATKLGGSNEQFF
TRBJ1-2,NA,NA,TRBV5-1,TGCGCCAGCAGCCAAGGAGTGGACTATGGCTACACCTTC,CASSQGVDYGYTF
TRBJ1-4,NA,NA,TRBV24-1,TGTGCCACCAGTGCCTCAACACAGGATGCTAATGAAAAACTGTTTTTT,CATSASTQDANEKLFF
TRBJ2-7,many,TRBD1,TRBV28,TGTGCCAGCAGTTTATCTTGGACAGGGGCTAAGGAGCAGTACTTC,CASSLSWTGAKEQYF
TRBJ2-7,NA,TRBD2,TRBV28,TGTGCCAGCACCCTAGGAGGGGGACTAGCGGGAGGGTACGAGCAGTACTTC,CASTLGGGLAGGYEQYF
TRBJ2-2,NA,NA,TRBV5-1,TGCGCCAGCAGCTTGGTATACGCGAACACCGGGGAGCTGTTTTTT,CASSLVYANTGELFF
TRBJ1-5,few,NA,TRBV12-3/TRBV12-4,TGTGCCAGCAGTGCAAGGGCGGTGGGCAATCAGCCCCAGCATTTT,CASSARAVGNQPQHF
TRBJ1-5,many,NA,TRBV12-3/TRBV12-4,TGTGCCAGCAGTTTCAGGAATCAGCCCCAGCATTTT,CASSFRNQPQHF
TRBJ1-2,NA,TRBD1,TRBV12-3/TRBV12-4,TGTGCCAGCAGCGATGGGACAGCATATGGCTACACCTTC,CASSDGTAYGYTF
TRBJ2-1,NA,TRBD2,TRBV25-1,TGTGCCAGCAGTGAATGGTCCAGCGGGAGCAATGAGCAGTTCTTC,CASSEWSSGSNEQFF
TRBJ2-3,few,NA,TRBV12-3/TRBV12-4,TGTGCCAGCAGTCGGGATGCCGCCGAAGATACGCAGTATTTT,CASSRDAAEDTQYF
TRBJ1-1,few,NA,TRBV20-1,TGCAGTGCTAGAGAGAGTGGCAGAACCAACACTGAAGCTTTCTTT,CSARESGRTNTEAFF
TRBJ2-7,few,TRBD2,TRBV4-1,TGCGCCAGCAGCCAAGACGGATTTGGCGGGAGCAACTCCTACGAGCAGTACTTC,CASSQDGFGGSNSYEQYF
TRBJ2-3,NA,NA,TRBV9,TGTGCCAGCAGCGTAGCTTGGGGGACCCTGGCGGATACGCAGTATTTT,CASSVAWGTLADTQYF
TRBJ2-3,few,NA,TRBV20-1,TGCAGTGCTAGATCGGGCAGCGGCATTAGCACAGATACGCAGTATTTT,CSARSGSGISTDTQYF
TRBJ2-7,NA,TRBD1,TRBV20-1,TGCAGTGCGAGACAGGGGGCGCAAAACGAGCAGTACTTC,CSARQGAQNEQYF
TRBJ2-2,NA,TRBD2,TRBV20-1,TGCAGTGCGCCCACTAGCGGGAGCGCCCCCGGGGAGCTGTTTTTT,CSAPTSGSAPGELFF
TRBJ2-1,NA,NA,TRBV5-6,TGTGCCAGCAGCAAGCTGCTAGGGGAGCAGTTCTTC,CASSKLLGEQFF
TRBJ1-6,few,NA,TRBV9,TGTGCCAGCAGCTCAGAGGACTCCTATAATTCACCCCTCCACTTT,CASSSEDSYNSPLHF
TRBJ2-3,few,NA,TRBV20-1,TGCAGTGCTAGAGCCCTGGGTACAGATACGCAGTATTTT,CSARALGTDTQYF
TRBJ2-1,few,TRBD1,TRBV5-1,TGCGCCAGCAGCTTGGGGCCCGGACAGGGGGCGCGTAATGAGCAGTTCTTC,CASSLGPGQGARNEQFF
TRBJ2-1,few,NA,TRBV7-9,TGTGCCAGCAGCCTGCTCTTACTACTCTACAATGAGCAGTTCTTC,CASSLLLLLYNEQFF
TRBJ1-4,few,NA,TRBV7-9,TGTGCCAGCAGCTTAGCGCAGGGCCTTGCAACTAATGAAAAACTGTTTTTT,CASSLAQGLATNEKLFF
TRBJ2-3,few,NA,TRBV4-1,TGCGCCAGCAGCCAAGGCATATGGCGGGGCACAGATACGCAGTATTTT,CASSQGIWRGTDTQYF
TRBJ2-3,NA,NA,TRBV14,TGTGCCAGCAGCCAGATCACAGATACGCAGTATTTT,CASSQITDTQYF
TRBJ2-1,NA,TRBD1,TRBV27,TGTGCCAGCAGTTCTGGAGACAGGGGCTACTACAATGAGCAGTTCTTC,CASSSGDRGYYNEQFF
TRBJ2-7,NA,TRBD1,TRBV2,TGTGCCAGCAGTCTCGAACAGGGGGCGCAATACGAGCAGTACTTC,CASSLEQGAQYEQYF
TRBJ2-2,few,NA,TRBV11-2,TGTGCCAGCAGCTTAGCGGGTGCGACCACCGGGGAGCTGTTTTTT,CASSLAGATTGELFF
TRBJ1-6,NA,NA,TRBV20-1,TGCAGTGCTAGTTCGCACGGTAGCTCCTATAATTCACCCCTCCACTTT,CSASSHGSSYNSPLHF
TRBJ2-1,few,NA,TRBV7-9,TGTGCCAGCATTCATAATGAGAGAGAGGGCTCCTACAATGAGCAGTTCTTC,CASIHNEREGSYNEQFF